This T cell receptor (beta chain) was recorded in a study of blood T cell repertoires in COVID-19. Across the study: Spain, Italy and the United States supplied samples that represented acute and convalescent COVID-19. The analysed material was cDNA or gDNA that came from T cells, B-cell-depleted T cells, or PBMCs.

This clone was seen a handful of times. As originally analysed: Nucleated cell counts were estimated from reference gene primer amplification. The method was immunoSEQ multiplex PCR; TCRdb's version includes in-frame clones alone and lacks a portion of them. The V and J calls and the clone size are those of that table, but D and trimming were determined from the DNA. The sample lists tens of thousands of clones; roughly 87% were seen once. The source material was peripheral blood. The sequence derives from a human donor with acute or convalescent COVID-19. The donor label of this sample is uncertain.

The CDR3 DNA is TGCGCCAGCAGCTCGGCGTCGGGCGGGACCGGGGAGCTGTTTTTT. Translating it yields CASSSASGGTGELFF. The chain recombines TRBV5-1 with TRBJ2-2; D is possibly TRBD2 (5 bases). The CDR3 spans 15 residues. The germline V gene has CDR1 SGHRS and CDR2 YFSETQ. Trimming removed 3 bases at V and 5 bases at J, with 14 bases between.